This is a list of T cell receptor beta chains from one sample in a study of regulatory T cells in long-lasting Graves disease. TCRdb called the multiplex PCR reads again in MiXCR, with one record for every CDR3 protein. Seen here are approximately 400,000 distinct CDR3 sequences, about 15% observed once, and the top ten hold 16%. This sample was shared with a second study, whose subject was T cells in Graves' hyperthyroidism and ophthalmopathy.

Sequenced here: peripheral blood mononuclear cells (PBMCs), sampled at new diagnosis, from a patient treated with antithyroid drugs. Source of these receptors: a woman in her twenties or thirties with Graves disease. The conserved cysteine and the conserved F or W are not part of the CDR3 here. The order of the fields is V gene, J gene, CDR3 protein.

TRBV12-3/TRBV12-4,TRBJ1-1,ASSLQVTGGSEAF
TRBV30,TRBJ1-2,AWSAGTGYGYT
TRBV5-4,TRBJ2-3,ASSSEGIADTQY
TRBV19,TRBJ2-7,ASSVSTGSYEQY
TRBV28,TRBJ1-5,ASSAPGVGISLPQH
TRBV12-3/TRBV12-4,TRBJ2-3,ASSLAGGPGDTQY
TRBV5-1,TRBJ2-1,ASSLWASGSSTYNEQF
TRBV12-3/TRBV12-4,TRBJ2-2,ASTAPPTLGELF
TRBV5-1,TRBJ2-3,ASSWRDVSTDTQY
TRBV20-1,TRBJ2-1,SASERSEDEQF
TRBV4-1,TRBJ2-2,ASSQARDWNTGELF
TRBV20-1,TRBJ2-3,SAPASALSTDTQY
TRBV27,TRBJ2-7,ASSSPPKGLPYEQY
TRBV27,TRBJ2-5,ASSDGFQETQY
TRBV7-9,TRBJ2-5,ASSLLRGRGTSSLRETQY
TRBV28,TRBJ1-4,ASSADRVWNEELF
TRBV3-1,TRBJ2-3,ASSPNRGADTQY
TRBV2,TRBJ2-1,ATVRRGGDNEQF
TRBV5-1,TRBJ2-7,ASSLQPGLAGRGTYEQY
TRBV6-1,TRBJ2-5,ASSGGERRLQETQY
TRBV6-4,TRBJ2-5,ASRVGLAGADQY
TRBV9,TRBJ1-1,ASSPPTGQANTEAF
TRBV2,TRBJ2-3,ASSGVGTDTQY
TRBV24-1,TRBJ2-5,ATSDPGLAGGKTQY
TRBV3-1,TRBJ2-3,ASSDPSGRTRADTQY
TRBV19,TRBJ2-2,ASSTSTVTGELF
TRBV20-1,TRBJ2-5,SARGTSGSQETQY
TRBV27,TRBJ1-2,ASSLSEASANYGYT
TRBV28,TRBJ2-1,ASSSLRSFSYNEQF
TRBV7-9,TRBJ2-5,ASSGQGIWETQY